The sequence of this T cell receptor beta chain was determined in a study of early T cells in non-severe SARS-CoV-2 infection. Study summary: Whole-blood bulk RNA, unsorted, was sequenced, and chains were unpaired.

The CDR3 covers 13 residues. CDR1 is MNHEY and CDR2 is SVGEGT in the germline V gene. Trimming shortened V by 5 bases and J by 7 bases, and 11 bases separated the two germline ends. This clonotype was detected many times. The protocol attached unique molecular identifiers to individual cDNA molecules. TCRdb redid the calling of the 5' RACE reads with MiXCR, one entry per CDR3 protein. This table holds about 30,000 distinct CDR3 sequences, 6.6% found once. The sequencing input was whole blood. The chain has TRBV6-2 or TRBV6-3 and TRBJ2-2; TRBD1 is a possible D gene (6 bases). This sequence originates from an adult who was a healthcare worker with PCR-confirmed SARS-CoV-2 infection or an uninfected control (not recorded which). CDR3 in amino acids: CASSTSGVGELFF. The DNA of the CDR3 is TGTGCCAGCAGTACGTCAGGGGTCGGGGAGCTGTTTTTT.